The clone carrying this TCR beta chain was counted ten times or more. The V gene's germline CDR1 is ENHRY and CDR2 SYGVKD. J gave up 3 bases and V 4 bases, and 5 bases lay outside the gene matches. The CDR3 contains 15 residues. The data derive from a study of T cells in Graves' hyperthyroidism and ophthalmopathy. It was RNA transcripts that yielded the amplified TCR beta CDR3 regions. TCR CDR3 regions were first amplified by RT-PCR with HTBI primers. TCRdb recomputed calls from the multiplex PCR reads with MiXCR, one row per CDR3 protein. The data contain a few hundred thousand distinct CDR3 sequences, more than 45% of them singletons.

The sample taken for sequencing was peripheral blood or thyroid tissue (not recorded which). This chain connects TRBV10-3 to TRBJ2-5, with 10 bases aligning to TRBD1. The clonotype comes from a woman between 18 and 30 years old with Graves' hyperthyroidism. The CDR3 is CAISGQGAKKETQYF. The DNA of the CDR3 is TGTGCCATCAGTGGACAGGGGGCGAAGAAAGAGACCCAGTACTTC.